These 11 T cell receptor beta chains originate from one sample sequenced in a study of blood T cells in healthy people across ages. A second PCR of 7 to 11 cycles used a sample-barcoded 5' primer and a J-beta primer mix. Each CDR3 protein gets one entry after TCRdb re-called the 5' RACE reads with MiXCR. The table shows hundreds of thousands of distinct CDR3 sequences, with about 51% occurring only once. The sample consisted of blood. The receptors here all came from a woman over 75 in good health.

A note on this clonotype: This may come from a read error, since a much larger clone is one base off. The chain links TRBV9 to TRBJ2-4, with unresolved D. The CDR3 runs to 14 residues. Germline values: CDR1 SGDLS, CDR2 YYNGEE. The ends were cut back, 4 bases at V and 2 bases at J, with 10 bases in the middle. For the CDR3, the DNA is TGTGCCAGCAGCTCTTCCTTAACCAAAAACATTCAGTACTTC. This gives the protein CASSSSLTKNIQYF. The complete variable domain, with remaining parts taken from reference TRBV9 and TRBJ2-4, reads DSGVTQTPKHLITATGQRVTLRCSPRSGDLSVYWYQQSLDQGLQFLIQYYNGEERAKGNILERFSAQQFPDLHSELNLSSLELGDSALYFCASSSSLTKNIQYFGAGTRLSVL.

This clonotype was counted a few times. This rearrangement joins TRBV18 to TRBJ2-5; D possibly corresponds to TRBD1 (5 bases). Germline V gene sequence: CDR1 KGHSH, CDR2 LQKENI. V lost 2 bases to trimming and J lost 11 bases, with 18 bases between them. This CDR3 region has 14 residues. The CDR3 coding sequence is TGTGCCAGCTCACCAAGGATGACGGACAATGAGCAGTACTTC. Translating it yields CASSPRMTDNEQYF.

Points on this clonotype: A read error may be the cause here, since a much bigger clone is one base away. In nucleotides, the CDR3 is TGCAGCGTTGGCGGGAGAGTTTACAATGAGCAGTACTTC. This gives the protein CSVGGRVYNEQYF. The V gene is TRBV29-1, the J gene TRBJ2-7, with 7 bases fitting TRBD2. The V and J ends lost 4 bases and 7 bases, in that order; junction bases with no gene match: 10. CDR1 and CDR2 (germline): SQVTM, ANQGSEA. CDR3 length equals 13 residues.

This chain joins TRBV28 and TRBJ2-5, with 10 nucleotides matching TRBD1. The J call is uncertain, as TRBJ2-7 better fits the DNA end. This CDR3 contains 15 residues. CDR1 MDHEN and CDR2 SYDVKM come from the germline V gene. CDR3 in amino acids: CASSSPRQGAYEQYF. CDR3 nucleotides: TGTGCCAGCAGTTCCCCCCGACAGGGGGCTTACGAGCAGTACTTC.

The rearrangement uses TRBV7-2 and TRBJ2-7; TRBD2 is a possible D gene (5 bases). Trimming cost V 2 bases and J 2 bases, with 13 bases left between them. The germline V gene encodes CDR1 SGHTA and CDR2 FQGNSA. The CDR3 has 15 amino acids. The CDR3 sequence is CASSLYSGTTYEQYF. DNA of the CDR3: TGTGCCAGCAGCTTATATTCGGGAACTACCTACGAGCAGTACTTC.

This chain uses TRBV7-6 with TRBJ2-1, with 11 bases identical to TRBD2. Germline lookup yields CDR1 SGHVS and CDR2 FNYEAQ. This CDR3 comprises 17 residues. J was trimmed by 8 bases and V by 0 bases; bases with no gene match: 9. The chain's CDR3 is CASSLARFSGRAYEQFF. The DNA for the CDR3 is TGTGCCAGCAGCTTAGCGCGGTTTAGCGGGAGGGCCTATGAGCAGTTCTTC.

The V call is TRBV12-1, the J call TRBJ1-2. TRBV12-1 constitutes a pseudogene. The CDR3 consists of 15 residues. CDR3 in amino acids: CASSFQGPTFYGYTF. The CDR3 DNA reads TGTGCCAGCAGCTTTCAGGGCCCCACCTTCTATGGCTACACCTTC.

The chain links TRBV28 to TRBJ2-5; tentatively, D is TRBD2 (7 bases). This CDR3 comprises 14 residues. CDR1 MDHEN and CDR2 SYDVKM come from the germline V gene. V lost 11 bases, J lost 5 bases, and 21 bases lay in between. The CDR3 DNA sequence: TGTGCCGTCTTCTCTTGGGGGGGCGAGGAGACCCAGTACTTC. This codes for CAVFSWGGEETQYF. The full variable domain, completed using reference TRBV28 and TRBJ2-5, is DVKVTQSSRYLVKRTGEKVFLECVQDMDHENMFWYRQDPGLGLRLIYFSYDVKMKEKGDIPEGYSVSREKKERFSLILESASTNQTSMYLCAVFSWGGEETQYFGPGTRLLVL.

This clonotype was seen just once. V is TRBV27 and J is TRBJ2-7; a weak D match, TRBD1 (6 bases). Per the germline V gene, CDR1 is MNHEY and CDR2 is SMNVEV (reference sequence). Trimming pared 1 base from V and 2 bases from J, leaving 21 bases between. The CDR3 is 18 residues long. This chain's CDR3 is CASSLFTSTGSPTYEQYF. For the CDR3, the DNA is TGTGCCAGCAGTTTATTTACATCGACAGGATCCCCCACCTACGAGCAGTACTTC.

This clonotype was counted between two and nine times. The chain combines TRBV7-2 with TRBJ2-5; a possible D gene is TRBD2 (6 bases). The CDR3 totals 15 residues. Deletions cut 0 bases from V and 11 bases from J, with 19 bases between. Germline V CDR1 and CDR2: SGHTA, FQGNSA. The CDR3 coding sequence is TGTGCCAGCAGCTTAGCGGGAGGATATGGCAATGAGCAGTACTTC. It codes for CASSLAGGYGNEQYF.

CDR3 region: CASSYNDMIHTEAFF. CDR3 nucleotide sequence: TGTGCCAGCAGTTACAACGACATGATCCACACTGAAGCTTTCTTT. The gene calls are TRBV6-6 and TRBJ1-1; D is ambiguous. Trimming shortened V by 2 bases and J by 3 bases, and 13 bases separated the two germline ends. Germline CDR1 is MNHNY and CDR2 is SVGAGI (reference sequence). The CDR3 spans 15 residues.